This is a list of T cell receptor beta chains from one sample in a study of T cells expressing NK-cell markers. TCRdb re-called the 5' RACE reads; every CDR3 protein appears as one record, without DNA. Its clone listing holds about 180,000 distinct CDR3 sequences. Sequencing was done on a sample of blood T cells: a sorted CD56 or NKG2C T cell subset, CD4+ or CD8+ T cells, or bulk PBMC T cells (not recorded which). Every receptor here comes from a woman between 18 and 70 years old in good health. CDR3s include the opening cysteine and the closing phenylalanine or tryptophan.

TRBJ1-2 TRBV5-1 CASSLEGTGLWGYTF
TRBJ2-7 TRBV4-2 CASSRPGLAGEGEQYF
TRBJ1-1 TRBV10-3 CATQPGRGGTEAFF
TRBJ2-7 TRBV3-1 CASSQRGGGDYEQYF
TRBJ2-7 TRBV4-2 CASSQTEKGHYEQYF
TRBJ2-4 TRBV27 CASTSGRAADIQYF
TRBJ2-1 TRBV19 CASSTLAFSNEQFF
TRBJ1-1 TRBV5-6 CASSTPDRANTEAFF
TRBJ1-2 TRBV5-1 CASSTGQFNYGYTF
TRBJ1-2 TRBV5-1 CASSRQNYGYTF
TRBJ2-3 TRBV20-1 CSARRSGNTDTQYF
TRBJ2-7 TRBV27 CASSLRGRYEQYF
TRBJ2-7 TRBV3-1 CASSHEGPYEQYF
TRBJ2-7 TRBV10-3 CAINPGTSVYEQYF
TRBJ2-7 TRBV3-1 CASSQDSRRTNEQYF
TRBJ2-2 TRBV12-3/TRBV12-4 CASSSGRDGTTGELFF
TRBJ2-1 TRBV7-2 CASSLFGSADEQFF
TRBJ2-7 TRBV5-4 CASRPPGQGANEQYF
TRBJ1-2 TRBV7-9 CASSLALGGAETYGYTF
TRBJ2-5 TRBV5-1 CASSLSFRRIQETQYF
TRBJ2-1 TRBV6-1 CASSEVPSGGNEQFF
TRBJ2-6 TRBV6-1 CASRERGSGANVLTF
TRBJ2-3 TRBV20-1 CSARDLKGAGDTQYF
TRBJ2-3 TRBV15 CATSRGEFSTDTQYF
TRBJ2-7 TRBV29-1 CSVYPQLGGEQYF
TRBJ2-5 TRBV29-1 CSANAVRKETQYF
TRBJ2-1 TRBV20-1 CSASSPWTSSYNEQFF
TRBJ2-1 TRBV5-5 CASRRGLNNEQFF
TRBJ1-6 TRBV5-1 CASSLGTGGSGSYNSPLHF
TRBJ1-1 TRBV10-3 CAISELLGGTEAFF